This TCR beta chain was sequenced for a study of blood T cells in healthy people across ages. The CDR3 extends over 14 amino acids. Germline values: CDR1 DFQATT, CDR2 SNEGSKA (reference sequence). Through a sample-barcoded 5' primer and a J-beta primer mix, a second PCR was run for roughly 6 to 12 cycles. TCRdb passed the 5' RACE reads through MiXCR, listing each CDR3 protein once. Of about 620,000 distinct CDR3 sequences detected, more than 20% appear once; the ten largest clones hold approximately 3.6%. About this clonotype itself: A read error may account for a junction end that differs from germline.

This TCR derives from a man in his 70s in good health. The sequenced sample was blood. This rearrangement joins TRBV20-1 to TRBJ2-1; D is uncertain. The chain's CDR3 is CSAIDVSSYNGQFF. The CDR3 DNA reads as TGCAGTGCTATAGACGTAAGCTCCTACAATGGGCAGTTCTTC.